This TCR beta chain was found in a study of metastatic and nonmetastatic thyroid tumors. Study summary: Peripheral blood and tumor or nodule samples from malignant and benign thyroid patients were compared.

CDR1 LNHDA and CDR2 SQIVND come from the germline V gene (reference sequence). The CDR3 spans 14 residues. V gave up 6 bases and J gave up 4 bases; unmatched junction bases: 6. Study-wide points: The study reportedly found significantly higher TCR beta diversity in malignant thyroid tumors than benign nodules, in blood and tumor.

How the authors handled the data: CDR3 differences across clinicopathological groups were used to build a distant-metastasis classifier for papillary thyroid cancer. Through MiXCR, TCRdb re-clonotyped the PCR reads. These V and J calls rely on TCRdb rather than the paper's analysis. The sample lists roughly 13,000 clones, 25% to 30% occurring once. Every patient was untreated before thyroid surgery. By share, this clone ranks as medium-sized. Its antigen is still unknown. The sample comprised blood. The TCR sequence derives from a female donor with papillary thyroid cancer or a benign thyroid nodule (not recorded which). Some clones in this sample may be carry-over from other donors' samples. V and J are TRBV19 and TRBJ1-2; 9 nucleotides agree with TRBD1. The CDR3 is CASRSPGQGYGYTF. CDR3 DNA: TGTGCCAGTAGAAGCCCGGGACAGGGCTATGGCTACACCTTC.